These T cell receptor beta chains were read from a single sample in a study of CD8+ T cells in alopecia areata. Profiled with immunoSEQ multiplex PCR; TCRdb holds only in-frame clones, not every one. This sample has 140,000 or so clones, with 62% found just once. The specimen sequenced was CD8+ T cells sorted from blood. The origin of the receptors is a human donor in good health. CDR3s include the opening cysteine and the closing phenylalanine or tryptophan. The D gene is left open where the match is weak. Clone sizes are given selectively: once, few, many, or a class where the clone is expanded.

clone size | D gene | J gene | V gene | CDR3 length | CDR3 protein | CDR3 DNA
NA | NA | TRBJ2-2 | TRBV29-1 | 11 | CSVDDTGELFF | TGCAGCGTTGACGACACCGGGGAGCTGTTTTTT
NA | NA | TRBJ2-1 | TRBV5-1 | 13 | CASSSRGSNEQFF | TGCGCCAGCAGCTCGCGCGGGTCCAATGAGCAGTTCTTC
NA | NA | TRBJ1-5 | TRBV27 | 14 | CASSSRDPREPQHF | TGTGCCAGCAGTTCCCGGGACCCTCGGGAGCCCCAGCATTTT
NA | NA | TRBJ2-7 | TRBV19 | 13 | CASSITKSWEQYF | TGTGCCAGTAGTATAACTAAATCGTGGGAGCAGTACTTC
NA | TRBD2 | TRBJ2-1 | TRBV7-8 | 14 | CASSRKLAGVSQFF | TGTGCCAGCAGCCGCAAACTAGCGGGAGTATCGCAGTTCTTC
NA | TRBD1 | TRBJ2-7 | TRBV7-9 | 15 | CASSLNRGHYYEQYF | TGTGCCAGCAGCTTAAACAGGGGGCACTACTACGAGCAGTACTTC
NA | NA | TRBJ1-2 | TRBV7-9 | 12 | CASSLGPGGYTF | TGTGCCAGCAGCTTAGGCCCGGGGGGCTACACCTTC
NA | TRBD2 | TRBJ2-1 | TRBV9 | 14 | CASSASGGLNEQFF | TGTGCCAGCAGCGCCTCGGGAGGGCTCAATGAGCAGTTCTTC
NA | NA | TRBJ2-7 | TRBV10-3 | 15 | CAISTQAGVAYEQYF | TGTGCCATCAGTACGCAAGCGGGTGTCGCCTACGAGCAGTACTTC
NA | NA | TRBJ2-1 | TRBV4-1 | 12 | CASSQGLNEQFF | TGCGCCAGCAGCCAAGGGTTAAATGAGCAGTTCTTC
NA | NA | TRBJ2-2 | TRBV9 | 13 | CASSVGGAGELFF | TGTGCCAGCAGCGTAGGAGGGGCCGGGGAGCTGTTTTTT
large | TRBD2 | TRBJ2-1 | TRBV12-5 | 15 | CASEAGGLTYNEQFF | TGTGCTAGTGAAGCGGGAGGGCTCACCTACAATGAGCAGTTCTTC
few | NA | TRBJ1-5 | TRBV7-8 | 15 | CASSLGWQGHQPQHF | TGTGCCAGCAGCTTAGGGTGGCAGGGGCATCAGCCCCAGCATTTT
once | NA | TRBJ2-2 | TRBV4-1 | 14 | CASSQGTPTGELFF | TGCGCCAGCAGCCAAGGGACACCGACCGGGGAGCTGTTTTTT
NA | NA | TRBJ2-3 | TRBV29-1 | 13 | CSVLVLNTDTQYF | TGCAGCGTTCTAGTCCTCAACACAGATACGCAGTATTTT
NA | NA | TRBJ2-5 | TRBV5-1 | 15 | CASSLGVVYQETQYF | TGCGCCAGCAGCTTGGGGGTCGTGTACCAAGAGACCCAGTACTTC
once | NA | TRBJ1-5 | TRBV7-2 | 14 | CASSADRGNQPQHF | TGTGCCAGCAGCGCCGACAGAGGCAATCAGCCCCAGCATTTT
NA | TRBD1 | TRBJ1-2 | TRBV11-2 | 16 | CASSLDPGQAIYGYTF | TGTGCCAGCAGCTTAGATCCAGGACAGGCGATCTATGGCTACACCTTC
NA | NA | TRBJ2-5 | TRBV2 | 11 | CAIRGRETQYF | TGTGCCATCAGGGGTAGGGAGACCCAGTACTTC
NA | NA | TRBJ2-7 | TRBV2 | 14 | CASSPQRTTYEQYF | TGTGCCAGCAGTCCCCAGCGGACCACCTACGAGCAGTACTTC
few | NA | TRBJ2-7 | TRBV4-1 | 15 | CASSQRQEGDYEQYF | TGCGCCAGCAGCCAGCGACAGGAAGGGGACTACGAGCAGTACTTC
once | TRBD1 | TRBJ2-7 | TRBV10-3 | 16 | CAIRDTGTGELSEQYF | TGTGCCATCAGGGATACCGGGACAGGGGAATTGAGCGAGCAGTACTTC
NA | NA | TRBJ2-1 | TRBV11-1 | 14 | CASSLAVGSSEQFF | TGTGCCAGCAGCTTAGCGGTCGGCTCTAGTGAGCAGTTCTTC
NA | TRBD2 | TRBJ2-1 | TRBV2 | 16 | CASSGTSGDSYNEQFF | TGTGCCAGCAGTGGGACTAGCGGAGATTCCTACAATGAGCAGTTCTTC
NA | NA | TRBJ2-1 | TRBV7-9 | 15 | CASSLDKQPGSGQFF | TGTGCCAGCAGCTTAGATAAGCAACCAGGCTCTGGGCAGTTCTTC
NA | NA | TRBJ2-5 | TRBV5-1 | 14 | CASSLETYEETQYF | TGCGCCAGCAGCTTGGAGACGTACGAAGAGACCCAGTACTTC
NA | NA | TRBJ2-7 | TRBV6-6 | 14 | CASSYSNRVYEQYF | TGTGCCAGCAGTTACTCGAACAGAGTTTACGAGCAGTACTTC
NA | TRBD2 | TRBJ2-2 | TRBV6-5 | 14 | CASSLGLATGELFF | TGTGCCAGCAGCCTCGGACTAGCGACCGGGGAGCTGTTTTTT
NA | TRBD1 | TRBJ2-3 | TRBV7-9 | 16 | CASSSPATGAPFIQYF | TGTGCCAGCAGCTCCCCGGCCACAGGGGCCCCCTTTATACAGTATTTT
NA | TRBD1 | TRBJ1-2 | TRBV13 | 18 | CASSLGGGTGISSYGYTF | TGTGCCAGCAGCTTAGGTGGCGGGACAGGGATAAGCAGCTATGGCTACACCTTC
NA | NA | TRBJ2-5 | TRBV5-6 | 13 | CASSIEPQETQYF | TGTGCCAGCAGCATAGAACCACAAGAGACCCAGTACTTC
NA | NA | TRBJ2-3 | TRBV4-2 | 15 | CASSQIESHTDTQYF | TGTGCCAGCAGCCAGATTGAATCACACACAGATACGCAGTATTTT
NA | TRBD1 | TRBJ2-7 | TRBV4-2 | 15 | CASSLRTGSSYEQYF | TGTGCCAGCAGCTTGAGGACAGGGAGCTCCTACGAGCAGTACTTC
NA | TRBD1 | TRBJ2-1 | TRBV7-2 | 17 | CASSARPPGQGDHEQFF | TGTGCCAGCAGCGCGAGACCTCCGGGACAGGGGGACCATGAGCAGTTCTTC
NA | NA | TRBJ2-7 | TRBV18 | 15 | CASSPNEQVTYEQYF | TGTGCCAGCTCACCAAACGAACAGGTCACCTACGAGCAGTACTTC